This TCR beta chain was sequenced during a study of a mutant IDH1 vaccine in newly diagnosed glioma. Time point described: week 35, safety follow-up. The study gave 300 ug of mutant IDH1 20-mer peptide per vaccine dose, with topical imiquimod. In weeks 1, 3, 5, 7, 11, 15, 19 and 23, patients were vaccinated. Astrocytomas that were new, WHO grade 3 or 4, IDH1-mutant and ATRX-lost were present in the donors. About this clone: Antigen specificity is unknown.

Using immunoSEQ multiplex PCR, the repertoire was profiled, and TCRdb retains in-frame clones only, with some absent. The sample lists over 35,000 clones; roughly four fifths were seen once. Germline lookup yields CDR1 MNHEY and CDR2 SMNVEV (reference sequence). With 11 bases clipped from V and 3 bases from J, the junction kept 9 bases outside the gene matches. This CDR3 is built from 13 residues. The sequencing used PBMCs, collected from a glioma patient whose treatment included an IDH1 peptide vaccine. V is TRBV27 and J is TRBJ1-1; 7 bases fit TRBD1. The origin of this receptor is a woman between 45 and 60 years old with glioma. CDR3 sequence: CAVQQGWDTEAFF. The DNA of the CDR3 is TGTGCCGTACAACAGGGGTGGGACACTGAAGCTTTCTTT.